This TCR beta chain emerged from a study of cytomegalovirus exposure and HLA in healthy donors. V lost 3 bases to trimming and J lost 2 bases; unmatched junction nucleotides: 5. The V gene's germline CDR1 is LGHNA and CDR2 YSLEER. The CDR3 runs 15 residues. A multiplex PCR was run with 60 Vbeta primers and 13 Jbeta primers. Profiled with immunoSEQ multiplex PCR; TCRdb holds only in-frame clones, not every one. The sample data list about 170,000 clones. Comments on this clone: Antigen: not known.

Study-wide results and limits: Altogether, some 160 TCR beta chains were recorded as cytomegalovirus-associated. Later analysis indicated greater clonal expansion among HLA-associated TCR beta chains than among equally common other chains.

Sequencing input: PBMCs. This TCR derives from a young woman in good health and CMV-seropositive. V gene TRBV4-3 combines with J gene TRBJ2-3; TRBD2 aligns across 7 bases. CDR3: CASSHTSEPTDTQYF. CDR3 nucleotide sequence: TGCGCCAGCAGCCACACTAGCGAACCCACAGATACGCAGTATTTT.